These 25 T cell receptor beta chains were all obtained from the same sample, sequenced in a study of CD8 T cells in ankylosing spondylitis. No cognate antigen is known for these TCRs. Via MiXCR, TCRdb re-called the 5' RACE reads, giving one row per CDR3 protein. The sample shows hundreds of thousands of distinct CDR3 sequences, more than 15% of them seen only once. Broader study findings: What seemed typical of ankylosing spondylitis blood was a TCR beta motif built from about eight highly homologous variants.

The sample taken for sequencing was blood, either unsorted or a sorted T cell fraction (not recorded which). Every receptor here comes from a male donor with ankylosing spondylitis.

This sequence joins TRBV12-3 or TRBV12-4 and TRBJ1-2; D remains unclear. V lost 5 bases and J lost 7, with 11 bases in between. This CDR3 contains 12 residues. CDR3 region: CASSGGSSGYTF. For the CDR3, the DNA is TGTGCCAGCAGTGGCGGCAGCAGTGGCTACACCTTC.

The rearrangement uses TRBV15 and TRBJ2-5; D is ambiguous. In germline, CDR1 is LNHNV, CDR2 YYDKDF (reference sequence). The CDR3 is 14 residues long. V was cut by 4 bases and J by 6 bases, with 15 bases left in between. CDR3 bases: TGTGCCACCAGCAAAGTCGCCCCACTTCAGACCCAGTACTTC. It specifies CATSKVAPLQTQYF.

V usage is TRBV18 and J usage is TRBJ1-2; D possibly corresponds to TRBD1 (6 bases). The CDR3 covers 13 residues. Trimming left V 5 bases short and J 3 bases short, with 10 bases between. Germline CDR1 and CDR2: KGHSH and LQKENI. The CDR3 region has the DNA TGTGCCAGCTCAAAGGACAGATACTATGGCTACACCTTC. It is translated as CASSKDRYYGYTF.

This clonotype was counted between two and nine times. The chain carries TRBV20-1 and TRBJ2-7, with 9 bases fitting TRBD2. Trimming removed 6 bases from V and 6 bases from J; junction bases left unmatched: 12. There are 14 residues in the CDR3. The germline gives CDR1 DFQATT, CDR2 SNEGSKA (reference sequence). The CDR3 sequence is CSAEVGLAFSEQYF. CDR3 sequence (DNA): TGCAGTGCCGAGGTGGGACTAGCATTTAGCGAGCAGTACTTC.

The chain employs TRBV4-1 and TRBJ1-4; 9 nucleotides agree with TRBD1. CDR3 length: 15 amino acids. The V segment lost 4 bases and the J segment 5 bases; nucleotides outside the gene matches: 5. From germline, CDR1 is MGHRA and CDR2 YSYEKL. The CDR3 spells CASSLQGAINEKLFF. The CDR3 coding sequence is TGCGCCAGCAGCCTACAGGGGGCGATAAATGAAAAACTGTTTTTT.

This clonotype was seen a handful of times. The genes are TRBV20-1 and TRBJ1-2, with 8 positions matching TRBD1. The CDR3 is made up of 12 amino acids. In germline, CDR1 is DFQATT, CDR2 SNEGSKA (reference sequence). V lost 5 bases and J lost 3; bases outside the gene matches: 2. The CDR3 DNA sequence: TGCAGTGCTGACAGGGGAGACTATGGCTACACCTTC. Protein: CSADRGDYGYTF.

The gene calls are TRBV20-1 and TRBJ2-5; the D gene is possibly TRBD2 (5 bases). Germline V gene sequence: CDR1 DFQATT, CDR2 SNEGSKA (reference sequence). There are 12 residues in the CDR3. V lost 3 bases and J 5 bases, leaving 10 bases between the germline ends. CDR3 protein: CSARRAWETQYF. The CDR3 bases are TGCAGTGCTAGGAGGGCCTGGGAGACCCAGTACTTC.

This clonotype was seen repeatedly, ten times or more. DNA for the CDR3: TGCGCCAGCAGCCAAGATCGGAGGGGGCAGCCCCAGCATTTT. It specifies CASSQDRRGQPQHF. The J gene is TRBJ1-5, the V gene TRBV4-1, with D perhaps TRBD1 (6 bases). CDR1 and CDR2 from the germline V gene are MGHRA and YSYEKL. The CDR3 runs 14 residues. Trimming left V 0 bases short and J 7 bases short, with 10 bases between.

CDR3 nucleotides: TGTGCCAGCAGTTACTCGGCTAGCGGGAGACCAGATACGCAGTATTTT. Protein sequence: CASSYSASGRPDTQYF. The J gene is TRBJ2-3, the V gene TRBV6-5; 10 nucleotides align to TRBD2. The junction had 4 bases not matched to a gene; V was cut back by 0 bases and J by 4 bases. The CDR3 runs 16 residues. Per the germline V gene, CDR1 is MNHEY and CDR2 is SVGAGI.

The rearrangement uses TRBV2 and TRBJ1-3, with 7 nucleotides matching TRBD1. V trimming: 3 bases; J trimming: 2 bases; junction bases outside the gene matches: 7. The germline gives CDR1 SNHLY, CDR2 FYNNEI. The CDR3 is made up of 16 amino acids. CDR3 bases: TGTGCCAGCAGTGAGAAAACAGGGGTTCCTGGAAACACCATATATTTT. It specifies CASSEKTGVPGNTIYF.

This clonotype occurred a few times. The chain joins TRBV3-1 to TRBJ1-1, with 8 bases identical to TRBD1. The V and J ends lost 3 bases and 4 bases, in that order; junction bases with no gene match: 7. This CDR3 region has 15 residues. Germline CDR1 LGHDT, CDR2 YNNKEL (reference sequence). The CDR3 DNA is TGTGCCAGCAGCCATGTGGACAGGGAGGGCACTGAAGCTTTCTTT. This codes for CASSHVDREGTEAFF. Complete variable domain (other parts from reference TRBV3-1 and TRBJ1-1): DTAVSQTPKYLVTQMGNDKSIKCEQNLGHDTMYWYKQDSKKFLKIMFSYNNKELIINETVPNRFSPKSPDKAHLNLHINSLELGDSAVYFCASSHVDREGTEAFFGQGTRLTVV.

The chain uses TRBV20-1 and TRBJ2-5, with 12 bases that match TRBD2. CDR1 and CDR2 from the germline V gene are DFQATT and SNEGSKA (reference sequence). This CDR3 region has 18 residues. The ends lost 0 bases at V and 5 bases at J; junction bases unmatched: 13. CDR3 nucleotide sequence: TGCAGTGCTAGAGACCCCCGACTAGCGGGGGCCCTCGGGGAGACCCAGTACTTC. Translated, it gives CSARDPRLAGALGETQYF.

This clonotype has just a few counts. This chain uses TRBV3-1 with TRBJ2-1, with 9 bases lining up with TRBD2. Trimming removed 11 bases from V and 8 bases from J; junction bases left unmatched: 7. This CDR3 spans 12 amino acids. Germline CDR1 reads LGHDT; CDR2 reads YNNKEL (reference sequence). CDR3 sequence (DNA): TGTGCCGTGGCTAGCGGGGTCTATGAGCAGTTCTTC. Protein: CAVASGVYEQFF.

This sequence joins TRBV7-9 and TRBJ2-7, with 11 bases that match TRBD2. The CDR3 sequence is 17 residues long. CDR1 is SEHNR, CDR2 FQNEAQ, per germline (reference sequence). V lost 2 bases and J lost 6; bases outside the gene matches: 12. CDR3 in amino acids: CASSLKGRLAGMSEQYF. The DNA for the CDR3 is TGTGCCAGCAGCTTAAAGGGGCGACTAGCGGGAATGAGCGAGCAGTACTTC. The variable domain in full, completed from reference TRBV7-9 and TRBJ2-7, reads DTGVSQNPRHKITKRGQNVTFRCDPISEHNRLYWYRQTLGQGPEFLTYFQNEAQLEKSRLLSDRFSAERPKGSFSTLEIQRTEQGDSAMYLCASSLKGRLAGMSEQYFGPGTRLTVT.

This clonotype was seen a few times. The chain recombines TRBV5-1 with TRBJ1-1, with 8 bases identical to TRBD1. After removal of 3 bases from V and 6 bases from J, the junction contained 10 bases not matched to a gene. The CDR3 runs 15 residues. Per germline, CDR1 SGHRS and CDR2 YFSETQ. The CDR3 spells CASSSLTGARAEAFF. The CDR3 DNA is TGCGCCAGCAGCTCCTTGACAGGGGCGAGGGCTGAAGCTTTCTTT.

Written as DNA, the CDR3 is TGCGCCAGCAGCCAAGAAGTCACAACTAATGAAAAACTGTTTTTT. The encoded protein is CASSQEVTTNEKLFF. The chain combines TRBV4-1 with TRBJ1-4; D unresolved. The V gene lost 0 bases and the J gene lost 0 bases, with 5 bases spanning the gap. The germline CDR1 and CDR2 sequences are MGHRA and YSYEKL. The CDR3 is 15 residues long.

This clonotype has at least ten counts. The chain couples TRBV20-1 to TRBJ2-7, with 9 bases fitting TRBD1. The CDR3 runs 18 residues. The trim removed 0 bases at V and 0 bases at J, leaving 12 bases unmatched. Looked up from germline, CDR1 is DFQATT and CDR2 is SNEGSKA (reference sequence). CDR3 in amino acids: CSARDPQQGAGHSYEQYF. In DNA, the CDR3 is TGCAGTGCTAGAGATCCTCAACAGGGGGCCGGTCACTCCTACGAGCAGTACTTC.

In its sample, this clonotype was seen a few times. The chain has TRBV7-3 and TRBJ2-3; D uncertain. The germline gives CDR1 SGHTA, CDR2 FQGTGA. This CDR3 is built from 13 residues. Trimming took off 4 bases at V and 11 bases at J, with 16 bases between the two ends. The CDR3: CASSSDPQGRQYF. DNA of the CDR3: TGTGCCAGCAGCTCAGACCCGCAAGGCAGGCAGTATTTT.

This clonotype has more than one count but fewer than ten. The genes are TRBV6-1 and TRBJ2-2; D may be TRBD1 or TRBD2 (5 bases each). V was trimmed by 6 bases and J by 5 bases, leaving 16 bases between them. Germline V lookup: CDR1 MNHNS, CDR2 SASEGT. The CDR3 totals 15 residues. CDR3 loop: CASRPPGTGTGELFF. In DNA form, the CDR3 reads TGTGCCAGCAGACCTCCCGGGACGGGAACCGGGGAGCTGTTTTTT.

This clonotype was recorded many times. The genes are TRBV29-1 and TRBJ2-3, with D unclear. Germline values: CDR1 SQVTM, CDR2 ANQGSEA. The CDR3 is 12 amino acids. V was shortened by 3 bases and J by 0 bases, with 4 bases between the two germline ends. The CDR3 nucleotides are TGCAGCGTTGACACTAGCACAGATACGCAGTATTTT. Its protein is CSVDTSTDTQYF.

This clonotype was recorded a few times. The gene calls are TRBV6-5 and TRBJ1-5; weak D call: TRBD1 (6 bases). V lost 1 base to trimming and J lost 3 bases, with 19 bases between them. The CDR3 sequence is 18 residues long. The germline CDR1 and CDR2 sequences are MNHEY and SVGAGI. CDR3 in DNA: TGTGCCAGCAGTTACTTCGTGCCCGGGGGCGGTAACAATCAGCCCCAGCATTTT. Its translation: CASSYFVPGGGNNQPQHF.

This clonotype was counted between two and nine times. This sequence joins TRBV12-5 and TRBJ1-4; TRBD1 might be the D (6 bases). Germline CDR1 and CDR2: LGHNT and FRNRAP. The CDR3 has 13 amino acids. Trimming stripped 5 bases from V and 5 bases from J, with 9 bases between. The CDR3 protein is CASGLDRNEKLFF. The CDR3 coding sequence is TGTGCTAGTGGTCTAGACAGGAATGAAAAACTGTTTTTT.

This clonotype turned up a few times. The V call is TRBV9, the J call TRBJ2-7; the match to TRBD1 covers 8 bases. The germline V gene encodes CDR1 SGDLS and CDR2 YYNGEE. The V gene end was trimmed by 2 bases and the J gene end by 4 bases; junction bases not matched to a gene: 5. The CDR3 runs to 14 residues. The CDR3 reads CASSVQDRAYEQYF. The CDR3 nucleotides are TGTGCCAGCAGCGTTCAGGACAGGGCGTACGAGCAGTACTTC.

The J gene is TRBJ1-3, the V gene TRBV6-5, with a possible D match to TRBD1 (5 bases). Germline CDR1 and CDR2: MNHEY and SVGAGI. The CDR3 has 15 residues. V lost 4 bases, J lost 0 bases, and 10 bases lay in between. Here the CDR3 DNA reads TGTGCCAGCAGTTCGGGACTGGCCTCTGGAAACACCATATATTTT. Translating gives CASSSGLASGNTIYF.

The chain employs TRBV24-1 and TRBJ2-6, with 10 bases identical to TRBD1. Trimming at V came to 4 bases and at J to 0 bases, leaving 8 bases not matched to a gene. The germline CDR1 and CDR2 sequences are KGHDR and SFDVKD. The CDR3 loop spans 19 amino acids. As DNA, the CDR3 is TGTGCCACCAGTGAGTCTACAGGGACAGGGGCCTCTGGGGCCAACGTCCTGACTTTC. Translation: CATSESTGTGASGANVLTF.